Presented here are 28 T cell receptor beta chains from one specimen sequenced in a study of blood T cell repertoires in COVID-19. Data came from immunoSEQ multiplex PCR; TCRdb stores just in-frame clones and leaves some out. Among about 110,000 clones listed, 75% to 90% were seen once. The sample was peripheral blood. Every receptor here comes from a woman aged 50 to 60 with acute or convalescent COVID-19.

The chain couples TRBV20-1 to TRBJ1-6; perhaps TRBD1 as D (5 bases). With 2 bases removed from V and 13 bases from J, the gap between germline ends came to 9 bases. Germline V gives CDR1 DFQATT, CDR2 SNEGSKA (reference sequence). The CDR3 spans 11 residues. The CDR3 region is CSARPGSPLHF. The CDR3 DNA reads as TGCAGTGCTAGACCAGGGTCGCCCCTCCACTTT.

The rearrangement uses TRBV18 and TRBJ1-1; TRBD1 matches at 7 bases. J lost 2 bases, V lost 6 bases, and 6 bases had no gene match. CDR1 is KGHSH, CDR2 LQKENI, per germline. The CDR3 extends over 14 amino acids. The CDR3 sequence: CASSQGQANTEAFF. CDR3 DNA sequence: TGTGCCAGCTCCCAAGGACAGGCAAACACTGAAGCTTTCTTT.

This chain uses TRBV25-1 with TRBJ2-5; possibly TRBD1 for D (5 bases). The CDR3 totals 15 residues. V lost 2 bases and J lost 4, with 14 bases in between. The germline V gene has CDR1 MGHDK and CDR2 SYGVNS. CDR3 DNA sequence: TGTGCCAGCAGTGAACAGGGCTACACGGGAGAGACCCAGTACTTC. It specifies CASSEQGYTGETQYF.

The rearrangement uses TRBV28 and TRBJ1-1, with D maybe TRBD1 (5 bases). V gave up 3 bases and J gave up 1 base, with 9 bases separating them. The length of the CDR3 is 14 residues. Germline loops: CDR1 MDHEN, CDR2 SYDVKM. The CDR3 DNA is TGTGCCAGCAGTTTGGACATTTCGAACACTGAAGCTTTCTTT. Residues: CASSLDISNTEAFF.

The V call is TRBV5-8, the J call TRBJ1-2; 7 bases map to TRBD1. This CDR3 has 14 residues. V shed 4 bases, J shed 4 bases, and the junction held 7 bases outside the gene matches. Per the germline V gene, CDR1 is SGHTS and CDR2 is YDEGEE. The CDR3 region has the DNA TGTGCCAGCAGCCCCAGGGGGACAGCCTATGGCTACACCTTC. Translation gives CASSPRGTAYGYTF.

The J gene is TRBJ1-1, the V gene TRBV6-1; 7 nucleotides agree with TRBD1. With 1 base clipped from V and 5 bases from J, the junction kept 4 bases outside the gene matches. From germline, CDR1 is MNHNS and CDR2 SASEGT. The CDR3 loop spans 14 amino acids. CDR3 nucleotide sequence: TGTGCCAGCAGTGAAGATAGGGGGCGGACTGAAGCTTTCTTT. Its protein is CASSEDRGRTEAFF.

This sequence joins TRBV6-1 and TRBJ1-1; D uncertain. Germline values: CDR1 MNHNS, CDR2 SASEGT. Trimming took 1 base from V and 2 from J, leaving 8 bases between them. CDR3 length: 14 residues. CDR3 sequence (DNA): TGTGCCAGCAGTGAAGATACACTAAACACTGAAGCTTTCTTT. This encodes CASSEDTLNTEAFF.

The rearrangement links TRBV2 to TRBJ2-5, with D perhaps matching TRBD2 (5 bases). The CDR3 is 16 amino acids. Germline-derived CDR1 and CDR2 are SNHLY and FYNNEI. The V gene lost 4 bases and the J gene lost 1 base, with 16 bases spanning the gap. The CDR3 region has the DNA TGTGCCAGCAGTGTTAACCCTAAGCGGCCCCAAGAGACCCAGTACTTC. As protein: CASSVNPKRPQETQYF.

The chain joins TRBV10-3 to TRBJ2-2, with a tentative D call TRBD2 (6 bases). This CDR3 is built from 14 residues. Germline V gene sequence: CDR1 ENHRY, CDR2 SYGVKD. The V end was cut by 5 bases, the J end by 3 bases, with 10 bases between. CDR3 nucleotide sequence: TGTGCCATCAGTAGCGGGCTGGACACCGGGGAGCTGTTTTTT. Amino acids: CAISSGLDTGELFF.

This rearrangement joins TRBV14 to TRBJ1-5; the D gene is possibly TRBD1 (5 bases). The V and J ends lost 3 bases and 6 bases respectively, with 12 bases between them. The CDR3 sequence is 14 residues long. CDR1 SGHDN and CDR2 FVKESK come from the germline V gene. CDR3 nucleotides: TGTGCCAGCAGCCAGGGGGGATTAGGTCAGCCCCAGCATTTT. It specifies CASSQGGLGQPQHF.

The chain combines TRBV4-1 with TRBJ1-4; weak D call: TRBD1 (5 bases). V was cut by 5 bases and J by 3 bases, with 16 bases left in between. The CDR3 length is 16 residues. Germline V gene data show CDR1 as MGHRA and CDR2 as YSYEKL. The CDR3 DNA sequence: TGCGCCAGCAGCTCGTACTTTGGGGCGGCTAATGAAAAACTGTTTTTT. It codes for CASSSYFGAANEKLFF.

In this sample, this clone turned up a few times. The V gene is TRBV11-2, the J gene TRBJ1-2; the match to TRBD1 covers 9 bases. Losses at the gene ends were 5 bases for V and 8 bases for J; bases not matched to a gene: 6. The CDR3 extends over 13 amino acids. Germline lookup yields CDR1 SGHAT and CDR2 FQNNGV. In nucleotides, the CDR3 is TGTGCCAGCAGCAGGGACAGGGCCGGAGGCTACACCTTC. Amino acid sequence: CASSRDRAGGYTF.

The chain couples TRBV2 to TRBJ2-7; 8 positions match TRBD1. Unmatched junction bases numbered 14, after V lost 5 bases and J lost 5 bases. Germline loops: CDR1 SNHLY, CDR2 FYNNEI. This CDR3 contains 16 residues. The CDR3 is CASSPTEGRGRDEQYF. The CDR3 DNA reads as TGTGCCAGCAGTCCAACGGAGGGCAGGGGGCGGGACGAGCAGTACTTC.

The rearrangement joins TRBV2 to TRBJ2-7; unclear D gene. Germline V gives CDR1 SNHLY, CDR2 FYNNEI. V gave up 7 bases and J gave up 3 bases, with 10 bases separating them. The CDR3 contains 12 residues. The CDR3 sequence: CASTESLYEQYF. As DNA, the CDR3 is TGTGCCAGCACCGAGAGCCTCTACGAGCAGTACTTC.

The chain recombines TRBV27 with TRBJ1-6; 9 bases map to TRBD1. CDR1 and CDR2 from the germline V gene are MNHEY and SMNVEV (reference sequence). There are 19 residues in the CDR3. With 3 bases clipped from V and 14 bases from J, the junction kept 23 bases outside the gene matches. The CDR3 DNA follows: TGTGCCAGCAGTTTCCCCACTTCCCGTCTCGGGACAGGGAGAATCACCCTCCACTTT. It is translated as CASSFPTSRLGTGRITLHF.

This clone is a singleton in its sample. This CDR3 is missing its conserved last phenylalanine or tryptophan, likely due to a read error. No DNA is shown, since the ends of the CDR3 on it are uncertain; the CDR3 is the one TCRdb lists. The gene calls are TRBV7-9 and TRBJ1-2; the D segment call TRBD1 is taken from the table without a DNA check. Ends included, the CDR3 has 12 residues. Germline V gives CDR1 SEHNR, CDR2 FQNEAQ (reference sequence). The CDR3 loop reads CASSPEMGQGII.

The rearrangement uses TRBV11-2 and TRBJ2-5; 8 bases fit TRBD2. Germline-derived CDR1 and CDR2 are SGHAT and FQNNGV. This CDR3 spans 14 amino acids. V gave up 3 bases and J gave up 2 bases; unmatched junction bases: 2. The DNA for the CDR3 is TGTGCCAGCAGCTTTACTAGCGGTCAAGAGACCCAGTACTTC. Its protein is CASSFTSGQETQYF.

The chain joins TRBV7-9 to TRBJ2-7; TRBD1 agrees at 10 bases. Per the germline V gene, CDR1 is SEHNR and CDR2 is FQNEAQ (reference sequence). CDR3 length: 13 residues. The V segment lost 5 bases and the J segment 4 bases; nucleotides outside the gene matches: 2. As DNA, the CDR3 is TGTGCCAGCAGCAGACAGGGGGCATACGAGCAGTACTTC. It encodes CASSRQGAYEQYF. Using reference TRBV7-9 and TRBJ2-7 for the parts outside the CDR3, the full variable domain is DTGVSQNPRHKITKRGQNVTFRCDPISEHNRLYWYRQTLGQGPEFLTYFQNEAQLEKSRLLSDRFSAERPKGSFSTLEIQRTEQGDSAMYLCASSRQGAYEQYFGPGTRLTVT.

Only one count was recorded for this clone. This CDR3 is CASSQTGENSPLHF. CDR3 DNA: TGCGCCAGCAGCCAGACAGGGGAAAATTCACCCCTCCACTTT. The J gene is TRBJ1-6, the V gene TRBV5-1; 8 bases match TRBD1. The V gene end was trimmed by 4 bases and the J gene end by 7 bases; junction bases not matched to a gene: 4. Per germline, CDR1 SGHRS and CDR2 YFSETQ. The CDR3 contains 14 residues.

This chain connects TRBV7-9 to TRBJ2-7; 8 bases line up with TRBD2. The CDR3 has 15 residues. V shed 1 base and J 5 bases; nucleotides not matched to a gene: 7. Germline CDR1 is SEHNR and CDR2 is FQNEAQ (reference sequence). The CDR3 bases are TGTGCCAGCAGCTTAGTCGGTAAGCGGGAGAACGAGCAGTACTTC. It is translated as CASSLVGKRENEQYF.

This chain connects TRBV6-2 or TRBV6-3 to TRBJ1-5, with 7 bases lining up with TRBD1. Germline V CDR1 and CDR2: MNHEY, SVGEGT. V shed 4 bases and J 2 bases; nucleotides not matched to a gene: 11. The CDR3 has 17 residues. CDR3 sequence: CASSSIIPTGRNQPQHF. The CDR3 bases are TGTGCCAGCAGTTCCATAATCCCGACAGGGCGCAATCAGCCCCAGCATTTT.

The chain uses TRBV6-5 and TRBJ2-1; 11 nucleotides line up with TRBD2. CDR1 and CDR2 (germline): MNHEY, SVGAGI. V gave up 8 bases and J gave up 7 bases; unmatched junction bases: 7. CDR3 length: 14 residues. The CDR3 here is CASPLAGGENEQFF. The CDR3 DNA follows: TGTGCCAGCCCATTAGCGGGAGGGGAGAATGAGCAGTTCTTC.

The J gene is TRBJ2-3, the V gene TRBV2, with 9 positions matching TRBD2. With 5 bases clipped from V and 1 base from J, the junction kept 4 bases outside the gene matches. Germline V gene sequence: CDR1 SNHLY, CDR2 FYNNEI. This CDR3 contains 15 residues. The CDR3 nucleotides read TGTGCCAGCAGTCTAGAGCGGGGGGGCACAGATACGCAGTATTTT. As protein: CASSLERGGTDTQYF.

The chain is built from TRBV7-3 and TRBJ2-7; 7 bases are a match to TRBD1. In germline, CDR1 is SGHTA, CDR2 FQGTGA. The CDR3 is 13 residues long. V trimming: 5 bases; J trimming: 10 bases; junction bases outside the gene matches: 11. CDR3 in DNA: TGTGCCAGCAGCCCTCAGGGGGACGCTCCCCAGTACTTC. Protein: CASSPQGDAPQYF. Full variable domain (missing parts from reference TRBV7-3 and TRBJ2-7): GAGVSQTPSNKVTEKGKYVELRCDPISGHTALYWYRQSLGQGPEFLIYFQGTGAADDSGLPNDRFFAVRPEGSVSTLKIQRTERGDSAVYLCASSPQGDAPQYFGPGTRLTVT.

This clone turned up a few times. J is TRBJ1-5 and V is TRBV9; no definite D call. V lost 0 bases, J lost 5 bases, and 12 bases lay in between. The germline V gene has CDR1 SGDLS and CDR2 YYNGEE. This CDR3 contains 15 residues. The CDR3 sequence is CASSVGPAADQPQHF. In DNA, the CDR3 is TGTGCCAGCAGCGTAGGTCCGGCGGCAGATCAGCCCCAGCATTTT.

V usage is TRBV6-5 and J usage is TRBJ2-2, with 7 bases identical to TRBD1. Germline V gene sequence: CDR1 MNHEY, CDR2 SVGAGI. Unmatched junction bases numbered 9, after V lost 6 bases and J lost 5 bases. This CDR3 is built from 15 residues. CDR3 coding DNA: TGTGCCAGCAGGAGACAGGGTGTGAGGACCGGGGAGCTGTTTTTT. This encodes CASRRQGVRTGELFF.

V gene TRBV5-8 combines with J gene TRBJ2-5, with D perhaps TRBD2 (6 bases). CDR1 SGHTS and CDR2 YDEGEE come from the germline V gene. The CDR3 runs to 14 residues. The V gene lost 6 bases and the J gene lost 5 bases, with 17 bases spanning the gap. The DNA for the CDR3 is TGTGCCAGCAACCGGGGGAATGCGGAGGAGACCCAGTACTTC. It translates to CASNRGNAEETQYF.

This clone occurred a few times. The gene calls are TRBV20-1 and TRBJ1-2; D is uncertain. Trimming pared 3 bases from V and 5 bases from J, leaving 10 bases between. Germline V gene lookup returns CDR1 DFQATT and CDR2 SNEGSKA (reference sequence). This CDR3 has 12 amino acids. The CDR3 DNA is TGCAGTGCTAGTGAACTGAGTTATGGCTACACCTTC. Its protein product is CSASELSYGYTF.